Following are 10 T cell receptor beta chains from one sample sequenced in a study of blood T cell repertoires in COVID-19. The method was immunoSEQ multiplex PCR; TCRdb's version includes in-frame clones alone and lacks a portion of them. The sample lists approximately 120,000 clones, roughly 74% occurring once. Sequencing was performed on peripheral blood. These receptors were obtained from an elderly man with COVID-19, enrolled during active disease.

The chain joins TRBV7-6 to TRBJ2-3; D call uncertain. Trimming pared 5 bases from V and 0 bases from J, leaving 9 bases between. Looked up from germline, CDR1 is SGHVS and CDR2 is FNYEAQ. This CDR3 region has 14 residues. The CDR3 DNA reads TGTGCCAGCAGCCGAGGTCAGAGCACAGATACGCAGTATTTT. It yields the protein CASSRGQSTDTQYF.

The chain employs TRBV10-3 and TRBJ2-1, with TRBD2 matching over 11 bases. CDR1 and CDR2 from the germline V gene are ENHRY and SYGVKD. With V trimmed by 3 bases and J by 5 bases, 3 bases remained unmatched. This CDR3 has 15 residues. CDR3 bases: TGTGCCATCAGTGACTCGGGACTAGCGGACAATGAGCAGTTCTTC. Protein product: CAISDSGLADNEQFF.

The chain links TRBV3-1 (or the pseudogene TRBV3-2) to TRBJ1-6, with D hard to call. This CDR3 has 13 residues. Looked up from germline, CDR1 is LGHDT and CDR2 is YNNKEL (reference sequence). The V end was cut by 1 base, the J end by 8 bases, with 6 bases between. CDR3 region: CASSQGPDSPLHF. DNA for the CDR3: TGTGCCAGCAGCCAAGGCCCGGATTCACCCCTCCACTTT.

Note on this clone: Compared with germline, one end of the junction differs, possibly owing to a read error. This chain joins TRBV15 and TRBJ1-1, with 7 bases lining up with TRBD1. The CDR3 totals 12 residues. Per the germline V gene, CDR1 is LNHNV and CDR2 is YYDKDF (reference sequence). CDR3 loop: CATSRVGTDLRF. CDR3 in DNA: TGTGCCACCAGCAGAGTTGGGACAGATCTAAGATTT. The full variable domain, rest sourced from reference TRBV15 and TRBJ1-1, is DAMVIQNPRYQVTQFGKPVTLSCSQTLNHNVMYWYQQKSSQAPKLLFHYYDKDFNNEADTPDNFQSRRPNTSFCFLDIRSPGLGDTAMYLCATSRVGTDLRFGQGTRLTVV.

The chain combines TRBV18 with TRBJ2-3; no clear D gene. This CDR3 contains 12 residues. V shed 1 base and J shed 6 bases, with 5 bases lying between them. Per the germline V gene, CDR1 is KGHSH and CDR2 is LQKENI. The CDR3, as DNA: TGTGCCAGCTCACCACTAGAGGATACGCAGTATTTT. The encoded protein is CASSPLEDTQYF.

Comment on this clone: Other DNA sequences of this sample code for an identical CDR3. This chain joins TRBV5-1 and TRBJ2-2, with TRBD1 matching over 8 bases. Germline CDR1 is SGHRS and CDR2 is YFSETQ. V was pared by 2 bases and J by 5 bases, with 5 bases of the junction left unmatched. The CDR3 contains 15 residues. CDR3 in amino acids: CASSLGDRHTGELFF. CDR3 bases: TGCGCCAGCAGCTTAGGGGACAGGCATACCGGGGAGCTGTTTTTT.

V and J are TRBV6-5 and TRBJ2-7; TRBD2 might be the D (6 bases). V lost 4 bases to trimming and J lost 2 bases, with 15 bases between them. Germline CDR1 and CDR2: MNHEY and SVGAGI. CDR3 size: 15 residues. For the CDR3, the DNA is TGTGCCAGCAGTTGGACAAAAGCGGGCCCCTACGAGCAGTACTTC. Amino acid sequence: CASSWTKAGPYEQYF.

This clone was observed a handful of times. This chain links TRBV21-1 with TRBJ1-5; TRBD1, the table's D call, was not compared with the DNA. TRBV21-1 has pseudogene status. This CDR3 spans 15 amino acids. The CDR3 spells CASVEQGAGNQPQHF. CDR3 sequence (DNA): TGTGCCAGCGTAGAACAGGGGGCTGGCAATCAGCCCCAGCATTTT.

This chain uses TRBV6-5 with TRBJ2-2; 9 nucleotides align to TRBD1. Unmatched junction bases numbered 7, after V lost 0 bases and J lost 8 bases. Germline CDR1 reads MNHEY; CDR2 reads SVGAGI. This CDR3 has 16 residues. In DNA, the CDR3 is TGTGCCAGCAGTTACTCCGGGACAGGGCGTTCTGGGGAGCTGTTTTTT. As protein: CASSYSGTGRSGELFF.

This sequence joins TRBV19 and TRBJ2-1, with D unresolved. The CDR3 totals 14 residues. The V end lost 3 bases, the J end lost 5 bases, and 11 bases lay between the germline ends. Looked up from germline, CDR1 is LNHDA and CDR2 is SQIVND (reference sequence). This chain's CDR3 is CASSMGRRNNEQFF. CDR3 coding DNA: TGTGCCAGTAGTATGGGCAGAAGGAACAATGAGCAGTTCTTC.